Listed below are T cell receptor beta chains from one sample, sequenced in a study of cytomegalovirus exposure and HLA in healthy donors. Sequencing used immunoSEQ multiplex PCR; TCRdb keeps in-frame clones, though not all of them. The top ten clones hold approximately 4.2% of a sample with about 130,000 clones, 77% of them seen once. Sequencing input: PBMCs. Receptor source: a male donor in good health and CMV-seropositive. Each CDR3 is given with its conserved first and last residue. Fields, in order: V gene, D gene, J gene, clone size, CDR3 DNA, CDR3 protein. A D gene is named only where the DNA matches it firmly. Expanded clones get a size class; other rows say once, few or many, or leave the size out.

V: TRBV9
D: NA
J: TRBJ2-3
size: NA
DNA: TGTGCCAGCAGCGTAGAGAGTTACCCCACAGATACGCAGTATTTT
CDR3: CASSVESYPTDTQYF

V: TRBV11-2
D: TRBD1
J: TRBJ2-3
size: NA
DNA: TGTGCCAGCAGCACCCGGGACAGGGGAGAAACGCAGTATTTT
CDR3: CASSTRDRGETQYF

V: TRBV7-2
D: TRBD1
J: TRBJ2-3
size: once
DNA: TGTGCCAGCAGCTTAGGGACAGGGGAAGATACGCAGTATTTT
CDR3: CASSLGTGEDTQYF

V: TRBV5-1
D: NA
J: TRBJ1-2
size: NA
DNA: TGCGCCAGCAGCCTGGGTTCGCTGAGTTATGGCTACACCTTC
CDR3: CASSLGSLSYGYTF

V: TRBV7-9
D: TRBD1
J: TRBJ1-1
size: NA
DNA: TGTGCCAGCAGCCCCCAGACAGGGGGCACTGAAGCTTTCTTT
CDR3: CASSPQTGGTEAFF

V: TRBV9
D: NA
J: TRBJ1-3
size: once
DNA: TGTGCCAGCAGCGTAAGGGGGGGGAGCTCTGGAAACACCATATATTTT
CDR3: CASSVRGGSSGNTIYF

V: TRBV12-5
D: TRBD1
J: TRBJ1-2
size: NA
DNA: TGTGCTAGTGGTTTGGTACAGGGGGCACAATACTTC
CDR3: CASGLVQGAQYF

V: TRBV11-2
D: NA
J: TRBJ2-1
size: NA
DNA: TGTGCCAGCAGCTTAACACACAATGAGCAGTTCTTC
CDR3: CASSLTHNEQFF

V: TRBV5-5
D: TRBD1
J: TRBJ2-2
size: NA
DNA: TGTGCCAGCAGCTTGGCCCAGGGGGCAATCGGGGAGCTGTTTTTT
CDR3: CASSLAQGAIGELFF

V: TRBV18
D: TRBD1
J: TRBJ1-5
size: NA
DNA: TGTGCCAGCTCACACGAGACCGGGACAGTCAATCAGCCCCAGCATTTT
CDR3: CASSHETGTVNQPQHF

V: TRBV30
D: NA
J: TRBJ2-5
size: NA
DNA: TGTGCCTGGAGTGTGGGGGCGAGGGACCAAGAGACCCAGTACTTC
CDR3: CAWSVGARDQETQYF

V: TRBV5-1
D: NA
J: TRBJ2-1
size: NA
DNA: TGCGCCAGCAGCTTGAACCCAGGGGGGTATAGTAATGAGCAGTTCTTC
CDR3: CASSLNPGGYSNEQFF

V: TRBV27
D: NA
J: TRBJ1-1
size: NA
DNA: TGTGCCAGCAGTTATGTGCCCCAGGACACTGAAGCTTTCTTT
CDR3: CASSYVPQDTEAFF

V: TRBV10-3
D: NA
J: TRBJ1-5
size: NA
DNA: TGTGCCATCAGTGAGTCACCAGGGGCCCTTTCTCAGCCCCAGCATTTT
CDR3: CAISESPGALSQPQHF

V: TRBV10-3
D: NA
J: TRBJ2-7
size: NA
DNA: TGTGCCATTGGAATAGCGGATTCCTACGAGCAGTACTTC
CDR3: CAIGIADSYEQYF

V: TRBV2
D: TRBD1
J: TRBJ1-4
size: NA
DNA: TGTGCCAGCATCAGGACAGGCGGGGTTGAAAAACTGTTTTTT
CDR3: CASIRTGGVEKLFF

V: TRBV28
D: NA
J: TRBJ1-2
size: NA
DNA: TGTGCCAGCAGTTTCCCCGCACTTCGGGAGGGTGAAACCGGCTACACCTTC
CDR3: CASSFPALREGETGYTF

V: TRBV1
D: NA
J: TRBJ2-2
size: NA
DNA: TGCACCAGCAGCCAACACGTCGACAGGGGAAGGCACCGGGGAGCTGTTTTT
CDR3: CTSSQHVDRGRHRGAVF

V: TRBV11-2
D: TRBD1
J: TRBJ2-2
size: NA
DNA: TGTGCCAGCAGCGCTCCGGGACAGGCCACCGGGGAGCTGTTTTTT
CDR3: CASSAPGQATGELFF

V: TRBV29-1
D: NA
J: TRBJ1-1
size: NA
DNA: TGCAGCGTTGAAACAGCCCACACTGAAGCTTTCTTT
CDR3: CSVETAHTEAFF

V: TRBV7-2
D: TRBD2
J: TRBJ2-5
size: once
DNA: TGTGCCAGCAGCTTAGAGGCGGGAGATCGAGAGACCCAGTACTTC
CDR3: CASSLEAGDRETQYF